Presented here are 21 T cell receptor beta chains from one specimen sequenced in a study of cytomegalovirus exposure and HLA in healthy donors. The PCR made use of 60 Vbeta and 13 Jbeta primers. Clones were read by immunoSEQ multiplex PCR, and TCRdb kept only the in-frame ones, dropping some. This sample carries nearly 200,000 clones, approximately 85% of them seen once, and the ten largest clones take approximately 6.5%. Material for sequencing was PBMCs. The origin of the receptors is a woman between 50 and 59 years old in good health and CMV-seropositive.

V is TRBV7-9 and J is TRBJ1-5; no definite D call. This CDR3 region has 12 residues. Looked up from germline, CDR1 is SEHNR and CDR2 is FQNEAQ (reference sequence). Deletions cut 5 bases from V and 9 bases from J, with 11 bases between. The DNA for the CDR3 is TGTGCCAGCAGCCCCCACGCGGGGCCCCAGCATTTT. It is translated as CASSPHAGPQHF.

The chain couples TRBV7-8 to TRBJ2-4; possibly TRBD2 for D (6 bases). Germline CDR1 SGHVS, CDR2 FQNEAQ. The CDR3 covers 17 residues. The ends were cut back, 1 base at V and 7 bases at J, with 20 bases in the middle. CDR3 coding DNA: TGTGCCAGCAGCTTAGAAAGCCCGGCGGGGAAGGGGAACATTCAGTACTTC. Residues: CASSLESPAGKGNIQYF.

The V and J genes are TRBV19 and TRBJ1-2, with D possibly TRBD1 on 5 matching bases. This CDR3 comprises 12 residues. Deletions cut 10 bases from V and 4 bases from J, with 13 bases between. Germline-derived CDR1 and CDR2 are LNHDA and SQIVND (reference sequence). Written as DNA, the CDR3 is TGTGCCACTACGCAGGGCAGCTATGGCTACACCTTC. Amino acid sequence: CATTQGSYGYTF. The complete variable domain, with remaining parts taken from reference TRBV19 and TRBJ1-2, reads DGGITQSPKYLFRKEGQNVTLSCEQNLNHDAMYWYRQDPGQGLRLIYYSQIVNDFQKGDIAEGYSVSREKKESFPLTVTSAQKNPTAFYLCATTQGSYGYTFGSGTRLTVV.

This clone came up a few times. The chain joins TRBV19 to TRBJ1-4; 8 positions match TRBD1. V dropped 6 bases and J dropped 8; count of bases not matched to a gene: 5. Germline V gene data show CDR1 as LNHDA and CDR2 as SQIVND (reference sequence). The CDR3 is 13 amino acids. CDR3 sequence reads: CASSKNRGEKLFF. CDR3 nucleotide sequence: TGTGCCAGTAGCAAGAACAGGGGGGAAAAACTGTTTTTT.

This clone came up a few times. This chain links TRBV6-6 with TRBJ2-2; D unresolved. The V end was cut by 0 bases, the J end by 6 bases, with 5 bases between. The CDR3 consists of 13 residues. Germline V lookup: CDR1 MNHNY, CDR2 SVGAGI (reference sequence). The CDR3 sequence is CASSYSVAGELFF. CDR3 DNA sequence: TGTGCCAGCAGTTACTCCGTTGCCGGGGAGCTGTTTTTT.

In this sample, this clone turned up once. The V and J genes are TRBV21-1 and TRBJ1-1; the table names TRBD1, a call not compared with the DNA. TRBV21-1 is deemed a pseudogene. The CDR3 length is 18 residues. CDR3 sequence reads: CASSKGPQGAKRNTEAFF. Here the CDR3 DNA reads TGTGCCAGCAGCAAAGGCCCACAGGGGGCGAAGAGGAACACTGAAGCTTTCTTT.

The CDR3 DNA reads TGTGCCAGCAGCTTAGGGTCCGCGGGTCAAGAGACCCAGTACTTC. Amino acid sequence: CASSLGSAGQETQYF. The chain links TRBV5-8 to TRBJ2-5, with D maybe TRBD2 (5 bases). Germline loops: CDR1 SGHTS, CDR2 YDEGEE. The V end lost 2 bases, the J end lost 2 bases, and 13 bases lay between the germline ends. This CDR3 contains 15 residues.

A single count supports this clone. The chain combines TRBV7-8 with TRBJ1-3; no firm D call. The ends were cut back, 5 bases at V and 4 bases at J, with 9 bases in the middle. Germline V gives CDR1 SGHVS, CDR2 FQNEAQ. CDR3 length: 13 amino acids. The CDR3 DNA follows: TGTGCCAGCAGCCAAAGACTGGGAAACACCATATATTTT. This translates into CASSQRLGNTIYF.

The chain carries TRBV15 and TRBJ2-4; D may be TRBD2 (6 bases). The ends were cut back, 4 bases at V and 12 bases at J, with 22 bases in the middle. The CDR3 is made up of 15 amino acids. The V gene's germline CDR1 is LNHNV and CDR2 YYDKDF (reference sequence). This CDR3 is CATSMVRLETGSQYF. The CDR3 region has the DNA TGTGCCACCAGCATGGTCCGACTAGAAACGGGCAGTCAGTACTTC.

The chain couples TRBV5-6 to TRBJ1-1; weak D call: TRBD1 (6 bases). CDR1 and CDR2 (germline): SGHDT, YYEEEE. The V and J ends lost 3 bases and 0 bases respectively, with 15 bases between them. The CDR3 consists of 16 residues. CDR3 region: CASSSGRDKLNTEAFF. The CDR3 nucleotides read TGTGCCAGCAGCTCGGGCCGGGACAAGCTGAACACTGAAGCTTTCTTT. The variable domain in full, with the rest retrieved from reference TRBV5-6 and TRBJ1-1, is DAGVTQSPTHLIKTRGQQVTLRCSPKSGHDTVSWYQQALGQGPQFIFQYYEEEERQRGNFPDRFSGHQFPNYSSELNVNALLLGDSALYLCASSSGRDKLNTEAFFGQGTRLTVV.

The chain links TRBV28 to TRBJ1-2; D is perhaps TRBD1 (6 bases). Per the germline V gene, CDR1 is MDHEN and CDR2 is SYDVKM. V dropped 4 bases and J dropped 0 bases, with 12 bases sitting between them. CDR3 length: 15 residues. CDR3 bases: TGTGCCAGCAGTTCTCCGACAGGAGCTAACTATGGCTACACCTTC. Protein product: CASSSPTGANYGYTF.

This CDR3 is CASSDFLAGDSYEQYF. In nucleotides, the CDR3 is TGTGCCAGCAGTGACTTCCTAGCGGGAGACTCCTACGAGCAGTACTTC. V and J are TRBV6-4 and TRBJ2-7; the match to TRBD2 covers 10 bases. After removal of 1 base from V and 0 bases from J, the junction contained 3 bases not matched to a gene. This CDR3 spans 16 amino acids. The germline CDR1 and CDR2 sequences are MRHNA and SNTAGT.

The rearrangement uses TRBV29-1 and TRBJ2-2, with D tentatively TRBD2 (6 bases). Trimming removed 6 bases at V and 2 bases at J, with 10 bases between. The CDR3 has 13 residues. From germline, CDR1 is SQVTM and CDR2 ANQGSEA. The CDR3 DNA reads TGCAGCGTCGTGGGGGGAAACACCGGGGAGCTGTTTTTT. Residues: CSVVGGNTGELFF.

This clone was detected only a few times. The V call is TRBV7-9, the J call TRBJ2-2, with unresolved D. The germline gives CDR1 SEHNR, CDR2 FQNEAQ (reference sequence). V lost 1 base and J 7 bases, leaving 10 bases between the germline ends. The CDR3 contains 14 residues. The CDR3 spells CASSLDPLGGELFF. CDR3 DNA: TGTGCCAGCAGCTTAGACCCCCTAGGCGGGGAGCTGTTTTTT.

V gene TRBV10-3 combines with J gene TRBJ2-1; 7 positions agree with TRBD1. With V trimmed by 4 bases and J by 4 bases, 1 base remained unmatched. Germline lookup yields CDR1 ENHRY and CDR2 SYGVKD. This CDR3 contains 13 residues. The CDR3 DNA reads TGTGCCATCAGTGGGGACAGTTACAATGAGCAGTTCTTC. This gives the protein CAISGDSYNEQFF.

The chain couples TRBV28 to TRBJ2-1, with 11 bases that match TRBD2. This CDR3 has 17 residues. CDR1 and CDR2 from the germline V gene are MDHEN and SYDVKM. Losses at the gene ends were 2 bases for V and 5 bases for J; bases not matched to a gene: 8. The CDR3 DNA reads as TGTGCCAGCAGTTTAATCCGTAGACTAGCGGGAAACAATGAGCAGTTCTTC. Its protein is CASSLIRRLAGNNEQFF.

The chain recombines TRBV19 with TRBJ1-1, with D tentatively TRBD1 (6 bases). The CDR3 is made up of 15 amino acids. Trimming pared 0 bases from V and 5 bases from J, leaving 13 bases between. Per the germline V gene, CDR1 is LNHDA and CDR2 is SQIVND (reference sequence). In DNA, the CDR3 is TGTGCCAGTAGTATAGATCAACCAGGGGAGACTGAAGCTTTCTTT. This sequence encodes CASSIDQPGETEAFF.

The chain couples TRBV5-1 to TRBJ1-2, with 11 nucleotides matching TRBD1. The germline V gene has CDR1 SGHRS and CDR2 YFSETQ. J gave up 6 bases and V 0 bases, and 7 bases lay outside the gene matches. This CDR3 is built from 16 residues. The CDR3 here is CASSLVPDRGQNGYTF. As DNA, the CDR3 is TGCGCCAGCAGCTTGGTCCCGGACAGGGGGCAGAATGGCTACACCTTC.

The V call is TRBV28, the J call TRBJ1-5, with D possibly matching TRBD1 (6 bases). Germline CDR1 and CDR2: MDHEN and SYDVKM. The CDR3 extends over 15 amino acids. V lost 5 bases to trimming and J lost 2 bases, with 13 bases between them. In DNA form, the CDR3 reads TGTGCCAGCAGTCGTACAGGGTGGGGCAATCAGCCCCAGCATTTT. The encoded protein is CASSRTGWGNQPQHF.

This chain connects TRBV9 to TRBJ2-3; 12 positions match TRBD2. V was pared by 3 bases and J by 0 bases, with 2 bases of the junction left unmatched. Looked up from germline, CDR1 is SGDLS and CDR2 is YYNGEE. The CDR3 length is 16 residues. Written as DNA, the CDR3 is TGTGCCAGCAGCGCTAGCGGGGGGGCTAGCACAGATACGCAGTATTTT. Its translation: CASSASGGASTDTQYF.

The V and J genes are TRBV11-2 and TRBJ2-3, with TRBD2 matching over 14 bases. With V trimmed by 5 bases and J by 2 bases, 6 bases remained unmatched. The germline V gene encodes CDR1 SGHAT and CDR2 FQNNGV. CDR3 size: 17 residues. CDR3 nucleotide sequence: TGTGCCAGCAGCATGACTAGCGGGGGGGCTTTCACAGATACGCAGTATTTT. Amino acid sequence: CASSMTSGGAFTDTQYF.